The T cell receptor (beta chain) described here comes from a study of blood T cell repertoires in COVID-19. Study-wide context: Samples representing acute and convalescent COVID-19 were sourced from the United States, Italy and Spain.

Clinical history as reported by participants underpinned cohort assignment. V lost 3 bases, J lost 7 bases, and 7 bases lay in between. This CDR3 contains 12 residues. Original processing methods: Using reference gene primer amplification, nucleated cell counts were estimated. Generated by immunoSEQ multiplex PCR, the TCRdb table keeps only in-frame clones and is missing some. V and J calls plus clone size are reproduced from that table; the DNA served to infer D and trimming. The table shows approximately 470,000 clones, with about 85% occurring only once. Sequencing used PBMCs or T cells enriched from blood (not recorded which). The source is a woman between 18 and 29 years old who had recovered from COVID-19. J is TRBJ1-5 and V is TRBV12-3 or TRBV12-4; D perhaps matches TRBD1 (5 bases). DNA of the CDR3: TGTGCCAGCAGTTTTGGGGGGCAGCCCCAGCATTTT. Residues: CASSFGGQPQHF.